This T cell receptor (beta chain) was captured in a study of response to subunit inactivated influenza vaccine. MiXCR was run by TCRdb on the RT-PCR reads, yielding one entry per CDR3 protein. The profile shows about 650,000 distinct CDR3 sequences, 15% to 17% of them singletons. General study points: Authors suggested seasonal influenza vaccinations each recruit few new T cells.

In the case of this clonotype: No antigen is known for it. Germline is not matched at one junction end, which may reflect a read error.

CDR1 is SGHRS and CDR2 is YFSETQ in the germline V gene. The CDR3 is 15 residues long. Sequencing used PBMCs from blood, obtained about 13 days after vaccination. The TCR was taken from a man in his forties or fifties who received an inactivated influenza vaccine. This rearrangement joins TRBV5-1 to TRBJ1-1; D possibly corresponds to TRBD1 (5 bases). The CDR3: CASSFQGALNTEAYF. The CDR3 DNA sequence: TGCGCCAGCAGCTTTCAAGGGGCCCTGAACACTGAAGCTTACTTT. The full variable domain, in which reference TRBV5-1 and TRBJ1-1 provide the parts outside the CDR3, is KAGVTQTPRYLIKTRGQQVTLSCSPISGHRSVSWYQQTPGQGLQFLFEYFSETQRNKGNFPGRFSGRQFSNSRSEMNVSTLELGDSALYLCASSFQGALNTEAYFGQGTRLTVV.